This entry lists 20 T cell receptor beta chains sequenced from one sample in a study of T cell repertoires in cytomegalovirus infection. TCRdb re-called the reads through MiXCR, storing one row per CDR3 protein. The sample contains approximately 70,000 distinct CDR3 sequences, around 21% of which appear only once. No antigen has been assigned to these receptors. The sample comprised PBMCs, sequenced either directly or after in vitro stimulation (not recorded which). These TCRs come from a human donor in good health (CMV status not recorded). Some clones in this sample may be carry-over from other donors' samples.

The V gene is TRBV29-1, the J gene TRBJ1-3; a possible D gene is TRBD1 (6 bases). Germline-derived CDR1 and CDR2 are SQVTM and ANQGSEA. This CDR3 contains 13 residues. The V and J ends lost 8 bases and 0 bases respectively, with 11 bases between them. Written as DNA, the CDR3 is TGCAGCATAATACAGGGCTCTGGAAACACCATATATTTT. Residues: CSIIQGSGNTIYF.

J is TRBJ2-3 and V is TRBV7-3, with TRBD2 matching 9 bases. Trimming removed 5 bases from V and 5 bases from J; junction bases left unmatched: 11. The CDR3 extends over 16 amino acids. The germline CDR1 and CDR2 sequences are SGHTA and FQGTGA. Written as DNA, the CDR3 is TGTGCCAGCAGCCCCAAGAGTAGCGGGAGAGTAGATACGCAGTATTTT. It encodes CASSPKSSGRVDTQYF. The full variable domain, rest sourced from reference TRBV7-3 and TRBJ2-3, is GAGVSQTPSNKVTEKGKYVELRCDPISGHTALYWYRQSLGQGPEFLIYFQGTGAADDSGLPNDRFFAVRPEGSVSTLKIQRTERGDSAVYLCASSPKSSGRVDTQYFGPGTRLTVL.

V and J are TRBV20-1 and TRBJ2-5, with TRBD2 matching 9 bases. V shed 7 bases, J shed 5 bases, and the junction held 8 bases outside the gene matches. Germline CDR1 DFQATT, CDR2 SNEGSKA (reference sequence). The CDR3 runs 13 residues. CDR3 protein: CSGGGRAGETQYF. The CDR3 DNA reads TGCAGTGGGGGCGGGAGGGCCGGGGAGACCCAGTACTTC.

This chain joins TRBV14 and TRBJ2-3; 13 bases align to TRBD2. The CDR3 has 16 residues. With 5 bases clipped from V and 5 bases from J, the junction kept 7 bases outside the gene matches. Germline V gene sequence: CDR1 SGHDN, CDR2 FVKESK. The DNA for the CDR3 is TGTGCCAGCAGCTCCACTAGCGGGAGGGCCGGAGATACGCAGTATTTT. It translates to CASSSTSGRAGDTQYF.

This clonotype occurred a few times. The genes are TRBV14 and TRBJ2-1; 10 bases are a match to TRBD2. Germline values: CDR1 SGHDN, CDR2 FVKESK. Losses at the gene ends were 4 bases for V and 7 bases for J; bases not matched to a gene: 16. The CDR3 loop spans 18 amino acids. The CDR3 is CASSLQVSVAGGINEQFF. The CDR3 DNA is TGTGCCAGCAGCCTTCAAGTTTCGGTAGCGGGAGGTATAAATGAGCAGTTCTTC.

With respect to this clonotype: A much larger clonotype is one base distant, so this may be a read error. No conserved phenylalanine or tryptophan is present at the end of the CDR3, so a read error is the likely explanation. The chain couples TRBV3-1 to TRBJ1-3, with TRBD1 as a possible D gene (5 bases). CDR3 length equals 15 residues. V lost 4 bases to trimming and J lost 7 bases, with 17 bases between them. Germline V lookup: CDR1 LGHDT, CDR2 YNNKEL (reference sequence). CDR3 bases: TGTGCCAGCAGCCCTCGAGGGGCTTTAGGCAACACCATATATATT. Translating it yields CASSPRGALGNTIYI.

This clonotype was seen a few times. This sequence joins TRBV6-2 or TRBV6-3 and TRBJ2-7; TRBD1 or TRBD2 may be the D gene (5 bases each). The CDR3 runs 14 residues. V was trimmed by 7 bases and J by 2 bases, leaving 15 bases between them. The germline CDR1 and CDR2 sequences are MNHEY and SVGEGT. CDR3 region: CASNTGTKPYEQYV. CDR3 sequence (DNA): TGTGCCAGCAATACCGGGACGAAACCCTACGAGCAGTACGTC.

This clonotype was counted a few times. This chain joins TRBV28 and TRBJ2-5; 12 bases align to TRBD2. Germline CDR1 reads MDHEN; CDR2 reads SYDVKM. This CDR3 comprises 15 residues. V shed 5 bases, J shed 5 bases, and the junction held 6 bases outside the gene matches. The CDR3 DNA follows: TGTGCCAGCAGTACCCGACTAGCGGGAGTTGAGACCCAGTACTTC. The encoded protein is CASSTRLAGVETQYF.

This clonotype came up a few times. The chain recombines TRBV25-1 with TRBJ2-1; a possible D gene is TRBD2 (7 bases). V was trimmed by 5 bases and J by 9 bases, leaving 11 bases between them. This CDR3 comprises 12 residues. CDR1 and CDR2 from the germline V gene are MGHDK and SYGVNS. The CDR3 region is CASSSRGGEQFF. CDR3 sequence (DNA): TGTGCCAGCAGTTCTAGGGGGGGTGAGCAGTTCTTC.

This rearrangement joins TRBV20-1 to TRBJ2-3; weak D call: TRBD2 (6 bases). V lost 7 bases and J lost 0, with 11 bases in between. This CDR3 is built from 13 residues. The germline V gene has CDR1 DFQATT and CDR2 SNEGSKA (reference sequence). The CDR3 DNA reads as TGCAGTGGGCTTAGCGGAAGCACAGATACGCAGTATTTT. This translates into CSGLSGSTDTQYF.

This clonotype came up a few times. The gene calls are TRBV12-3 or TRBV12-4 and TRBJ1-1, with D possibly TRBD1 on 5 matching bases. Deletions cut 3 bases from V and 7 bases from J, with 12 bases between. The CDR3 extends over 13 amino acids. The CDR3 reads CASSFEGLIEAFF. CDR3 coding DNA: TGTGCCAGCAGTTTTGAGGGACTCATTGAAGCTTTCTTT.

The genes are TRBV7-9 and TRBJ2-5, with D possibly called TRBD1 or TRBD2 (5 bases each). V was clipped by 1 base and J by 2 bases, with 14 bases between them. This CDR3 is built from 16 residues. Per the germline V gene, CDR1 is SEHNR and CDR2 is FQNEAQ (reference sequence). The chain's CDR3 is CASSLGAGRRQETQYF. The CDR3 DNA reads TGTGCCAGCAGCTTAGGGGCAGGGAGAAGACAAGAGACCCAGTACTTC.

V and J are TRBV15 and TRBJ2-7, with TRBD2 identical over 14 bases. This CDR3 has 19 residues. Germline CDR1 LNHNV, CDR2 YYDKDF (reference sequence). The junction had 15 bases not matched to a gene; V was cut back by 4 bases and J by 4 bases. CDR3 nucleotides: TGTGCCACCAGCAAAACGACTAGCGGGAGGGCCTTTAGATCGTACGAGCAGTACTTC. Translated, it gives CATSKTTSGRAFRSYEQYF.

This clonotype was recorded a few times. The chain is built from TRBV12-3 or TRBV12-4 and TRBJ2-7; D is unclear. The CDR3 is 13 amino acids. The ends were cut back, 3 bases at V and 3 bases at J, with 9 bases in the middle. The CDR3, as DNA: TGTGCCAGCAGTTTGACATACGGCTACGAGCAGTACTTC. Its translation is CASSLTYGYEQYF.

This clonotype has ten or more counts. The J gene is TRBJ2-2, the V gene TRBV7-2; 10 nucleotides line up with TRBD2. Germline values: CDR1 SGHTA, CDR2 FQGNSA. The V and J ends lost 2 bases and 6 bases, in that order; junction bases with no gene match: 6. The CDR3 contains 16 residues. The CDR3 DNA reads TGTGCCAGCAGCTTATTCGCTAGCGGGAGTTCCGGGGAGCTGTTTTTT. It encodes CASSLFASGSSGELFF. The whole variable domain, filled in from reference TRBV7-2 and TRBJ2-2, reads GAGVSQSPSNKVTEKGKDVELRCDPISGHTALYWYRQSLGQGLEFLIYFQGNSAPDKSGLPSDRFSAERTGGSVSTLTIQRTQQEDSAVYLCASSLFASGSSGELFFGEGSRLTVL.

The V and J genes are TRBV12-3 or TRBV12-4 and TRBJ2-1; TRBD2 agrees at 11 bases. This CDR3 is built from 16 residues. V lost 5 bases to trimming and J lost 1 base; unmatched junction nucleotides: 4. The chain's CDR3 is CASSGLAGKSYNEQFF. The CDR3 DNA reads as TGTGCCAGCAGTGGACTAGCGGGCAAGTCCTACAATGAGCAGTTCTTC.

The sample holds many counts of this clonotype. V gene TRBV11-3 combines with J gene TRBJ2-2, with D possibly being TRBD1 or TRBD2 (5 bases each). The germline V gene has CDR1 SGHNT and CDR2 YENEEA. CDR3 length: 18 amino acids. The ends were cut back, 0 bases at V and 2 bases at J, with 16 bases in the middle. CDR3 nucleotides: TGTGCCAGCAGCTTAGATCAAGCAGGGAGCGCCAACACCGGGGAGCTGTTTTTT. It specifies CASSLDQAGSANTGELFF.

V usage is TRBV7-6 and J usage is TRBJ1-3; 8 bases fit TRBD1. Germline CDR1 reads SGHVS; CDR2 reads FNYEAQ. This CDR3 has 18 residues. Trimming cost V 1 base and J 0 bases; bases outside gene matches: 8. The CDR3 sequence is CASSLESGQVYSGNTIYF. The CDR3 DNA follows: TGTGCCAGCAGCTTAGAATCGGGACAGGTTTACTCTGGAAACACCATATATTTT.

The chain employs TRBV7-4 and TRBJ1-5; TRBD1 matches 10 bases. Germline V gene data show CDR1 as SGHVT and CDR2 as SQSDAQ. This CDR3 is 14 amino acids long. The V gene end was trimmed by 9 bases and the J gene end by 5 bases; junction bases not matched to a gene: 7. The CDR3 nucleotides are TGTGCCAGAAGCCTGACAGGGGGCGATCAGCCCCAGCATTTT. It specifies CARSLTGGDQPQHF. Variable domain in full (rest from reference TRBV7-4 and TRBJ1-5): GAGVSQSPRYKVAKRGRDVALRCDSISGHVTLYWYRQTLGQGSEVLTYSQSDAQRDKSGRPSGRFSAERPERSVSTLKIQRTEQGDSAVYLCARSLTGGDQPQHFGDGTRLSIL.

This clonotype was seen ten or more times. The chain combines TRBV7-3 with TRBJ1-1; a weak D match, TRBD1 (5 bases). From germline, CDR1 is SGHTA and CDR2 FQGTGA. The V end lost 3 bases, the J end lost 4 bases, and 9 bases lay between the germline ends. This CDR3 is 13 amino acids long. This CDR3 is CASSFGGSTEAFF. As DNA, the CDR3 is TGTGCCAGCAGCTTCGGGGGAAGCACTGAAGCTTTCTTT.